These T cell receptor beta chains were read from a single sample in a study of blood T cells in healthy people across ages. TCRdb fed the 5' RACE reads into MiXCR, producing one record per CDR3 protein. In the table there are 600,000 to 650,000 distinct CDR3 sequences, 58% of which are singletons. The sample taken for sequencing was blood. Receptors were obtained from a man aged 55 to 70 in good health. Each CDR3 is given with its conserved first and last residue. A D gene is named only where the DNA matches it firmly. Rows give clone size only sometimes, using once, few, many, or a class for an expanded clone.

NA	TRBV6-2/TRBV6-3	TRBJ1-1	once	TGTGCCAGCAGTAGACCTGACAGACTGAACACTGAAGCTTTCTTT	CASSRPDRLNTEAFF
NA	TRBV5-1	TRBJ2-7	NA	TGCGCCAGCAGCTTGGATTGGGGCGCCACCTACGAGCAGTACTTC	CASSLDWGATYEQYF
NA	TRBV3-1	TRBJ2-1	once	TGTGCCAGCAGCCGAGGCGACAGAGAGCAGTTCTTC	CASSRGDREQFF
NA	TRBV21-1	TRBJ2-7	few	TGTCCCGGAGGCAGGTCCAACCTTTCCTACGAGCAGTACTTC	CPGGRSNLSYEQYF
TRBD1	TRBV15	TRBJ1-4	NA	TGTGCCACCAGCAGAGATCAGGGGACAGGGCGTGAAAAACTGTTTTTT	CATSRDQGTGREKLFF
NA	TRBV12-3/TRBV12-4	TRBJ2-1	few	TGTGCCAGCAGTTTATCGAATGGGCTTAATGAGCAGTTCTTC	CASSLSNGLNEQFF
NA	TRBV20-1	TRBJ2-5	NA	TGCAGTGCTAGAGATCCGGGTTCGCCCCAGGGACCCCAAGAGACCCAGTACTTC	CSARDPGSPQGPQETQYF
NA	TRBV29-1	TRBJ2-1	few	TGCAGCGTTGACCGGGGGGCGATCTACAATGAGCAGTTCTTC	CSVDRGAIYNEQFF
TRBD2	TRBV18	TRBJ2-5	NA	TGTGCCAGCTCACCACCGAAGTCGGGGGGGGACTACGGGCAGTACTTC	CASSPPKSGGDYGQYF
NA	TRBV29-1	TRBJ2-5	NA	TGCAGCGTTGTAAAACGGGACCCCACCCAAGAGACCCAGTACTTC	CSVVKRDPTQETQYF
TRBD2	TRBV20-1	TRBJ2-1	NA	TGCAGTACTCATCCCTTGGGGGGGAACAATGAGCAGTTCTTC	CSTHPLGGNNEQFF
TRBD1	TRBV12-3/TRBV12-4	TRBJ1-1	NA	TGTGCCAGCAGTCTGGGACAGGGAAGGAACACTGAAGCTTTCTTT	CASSLGQGRNTEAFF
TRBD1	TRBV7-9	TRBJ2-2	NA	TGTGCCAGCAGCCGACCAGGGGGCGGCACCGGGGAGCTGTTTTTT	CASSRPGGGTGELFF
TRBD1	TRBV24-1	TRBJ2-5	NA	TGTGCCACCAGTTATCTAGGGGGCGCAGAGACCCAGTACTTC	CATSYLGGAETQYF
NA	TRBV5-1	TRBJ1-4	NA	TGCGCCAGCGGACGGGGTGACTCTAATGAAAAACTGTTTTTT	CASGRGDSNEKLFF
NA	TRBV11-2	TRBJ2-1	NA	TGTGCCAGCAGCGTAGATCCGAGCGTCGGTGAGCAGTTCTTC	CASSVDPSVGEQFF
TRBD1	TRBV6-5	TRBJ1-2	few	TGTGCCAGCAGATCCGGGACAGGGGACTATGGCTACACCTTC	CASRSGTGDYGYTF
NA	TRBV28	TRBJ2-3	few	TGTGCCAGCAGTGCGAGGGCCCCAGATACGCAGTATTTT	CASSARAPDTQYF
TRBD2	TRBV7-2	TRBJ2-3	few	TGTGCCAGCAGCTTAGAACTAGCGGGTACAGATACGCAGTATTTT	CASSLELAGTDTQYF
TRBD1	TRBV9	TRBJ1-4	NA	TGTGCCAGCAGCGTAGCCCTCCTTGGGACAGGGGATGAAAAACTGTTTTTT	CASSVALLGTGDEKLFF
NA	TRBV18	TRBJ1-1	NA	TGTGCCAGCTCACCGCAGCAGGGGTCCTGGCACACTGAAGCTTTCTTT	CASSPQQGSWHTEAFF
TRBD2	TRBV4-2	TRBJ2-3	NA	TGTGCCAGCAGCCAAGACACCCAGCGGGGGTCTAGCACAGATACGCAGTATTTT	CASSQDTQRGSSTDTQYF
TRBD1	TRBV6-4	TRBJ1-6	NA	TGTGCCAGCAGGGACAGGGTGAATTCACCCCTCCACTTT	CASRDRVNSPLHF
NA	TRBV3-1	TRBJ1-2	many	TGTGCCAGCAGCCCTCGTGAAGGAGGTTCCTATGGCTACACCTTC	CASSPREGGSYGYTF
TRBD1	TRBV14	TRBJ2-1	few	TGTGCCAGCAGCCAAGTGGGACAGGGTTTGGGGGCAAATGAGCAGTTCTTC	CASSQVGQGLGANEQFF
TRBD1	TRBV28	TRBJ2-3	NA	TGTGCCAGCAGACCCAGACAGGGAACGCAGTATTTT	CASRPRQGTQYF
NA	TRBV27	TRBJ2-5	once	TGTGCCAGCAGTCCCGAATTATTCAGGGGGACCCAGTACTTC	CASSPELFRGTQYF
TRBD2	TRBV7-2	TRBJ2-1	NA	TGTGCCAGCAGCTCATGGACTAGCGGGCCCTCCAGGCAGTTCTTC	CASSSWTSGPSRQFF
NA	TRBV21-1	TRBJ2-3	NA	TGTGCCAGCAGCAAAGATGACTGTGCGGGCGCAGATACGCAGTATTTT	CASSKDDCAGADTQYF
TRBD1	TRBV18	TRBJ2-5	once	TGTGCCAGCTCACCCAGAATGGGACAGTTGGAGACCCAGTACTTC	CASSPRMGQLETQYF
TRBD2	TRBV5-1	TRBJ2-1	NA	TGCGCCAGCAGCCCGGGGACTAGCGGGAGGTCCACCCAGCCCTACAATGAGCAGTTCTTC	CASSPGTSGRSTQPYNEQFF
NA	TRBV5-1	TRBJ1-1	NA	TGCGCCAGCAGCCCAGAGGGAATGAACACTGAAGCTTTCTTT	CASSPEGMNTEAFF
NA	TRBV20-1	TRBJ2-3	NA	TGCAGGGGGGACCCGGCTTTAAATACGCAGTATTTT	CRGDPALNTQYF
TRBD1	TRBV6-1	TRBJ1-4	NA	TGTGCCAGCGGTGATATAGGACAGGGGAGTGAAAAACTGTTTTTT	CASGDIGQGSEKLFF
TRBD1	TRBV4-1	TRBJ1-2	once	TGCGCCAGCAGCCAAGAGGACCGGACAGGGGACTATGGCTACACCTTC	CASSQEDRTGDYGYTF
TRBD2	TRBV5-1	TRBJ2-5	few	TGCGCCAGCAGCTTGGGGGGGACTAGCGAAAAGGAGGAGACCCAGTACTTC	CASSLGGTSEKEETQYF